The 18 T cell receptor beta chains below all came from one sample that was sequenced in a study of cytomegalovirus exposure and HLA in healthy donors. The PCR made use of 60 Vbeta and 13 Jbeta primers. The data were produced by immunoSEQ multiplex PCR, yet TCRdb's version contains in-frame clones alone and is incomplete. The data contain 65,000 to 75,000 clones, 68% of them singletons. The sequenced sample consisted of PBMCs. These receptors all stem from a woman younger than 45 in good health and CMV-seronegative.

The gene calls are TRBV7-9 and TRBJ1-1; 7 bases match TRBD1. The V segment lost 5 bases and the J segment 3 bases; nucleotides outside the gene matches: 6. CDR1 and CDR2 (germline): SEHNR, FQNEAQ (reference sequence). The CDR3 runs to 14 residues. The DNA for the CDR3 is TGTGCCAGCAGCCTATACGGGACAGACACTGAAGCTTTCTTT. This gives the protein CASSLYGTDTEAFF.

J is TRBJ2-1 and V is TRBV14; D is possibly TRBD1 (5 bases). V was cut by 2 bases and J by 8 bases, with 10 bases left in between. This CDR3 is built from 13 residues. The germline CDR1 and CDR2 sequences are SGHDN and FVKESK. The CDR3 spells CASSQLRVHEQFF. CDR3 sequence (DNA): TGTGCCAGCAGCCAACTCAGGGTCCATGAGCAGTTCTTC.

The chain recombines TRBV19 with TRBJ2-2; D is perhaps TRBD1 (5 bases). Between the trimmed V and J ends, which lost 6 bases and 8 bases, there was a span of 19 bases. CDR1 LNHDA and CDR2 SQIVND come from the germline V gene (reference sequence). The CDR3 consists of 15 residues. This chain's CDR3 is CASRKLGPKWGELFF. CDR3 DNA: TGTGCCAGTAGGAAACTGGGGCCCAAATGGGGGGAGCTGTTTTTT.

This clone has a handful of counts. As DNA, the CDR3 is TGTGCCAGCAAGCAGGGGGCGAACACCGGGGAGCTGTTTTTT. It specifies CASKQGANTGELFF. The chain recombines TRBV27 with TRBJ2-2; 7 bases fit TRBD1. J gave up 0 bases and V 7 bases, and 2 bases lay outside the gene matches. CDR1 and CDR2 (germline): MNHEY, SMNVEV (reference sequence). CDR3 length: 14 amino acids.

This chain joins TRBV7-2 and TRBJ1-1; possible D gene TRBD1, 5 bases. Looked up from germline, CDR1 is SGHTA and CDR2 is FQGNSA. This CDR3 comprises 14 residues. V lost 1 base, J lost 1 base, and 7 bases lay in between. The CDR3 bases are TGTGCCAGCAGCTTAGGCAGGGAGAACACTGAAGCTTTCTTT. Protein: CASSLGRENTEAFF.

V is TRBV6-5 and J is TRBJ2-3; D may be TRBD1 (5 bases). CDR1 and CDR2 (germline): MNHEY, SVGAGI. V gave up 6 bases and J gave up 5 bases, with 12 bases separating them. The CDR3 is 13 amino acids. The CDR3 is CASSFRVIDTQYF. CDR3 nucleotide sequence: TGTGCCAGCAGCTTCAGGGTAATAGATACGCAGTATTTT.

This chain connects TRBV7-9 to TRBJ2-5; 8 bases are shared with TRBD1. CDR3 length: 17 residues. Germline trimming cut 5 bases from V and 2 bases from J; bases unmatched to any gene: 13. CDR1 is SEHNR and CDR2 is FQNEAQ in the germline V gene (reference sequence). The CDR3 DNA follows: TGTGCCAGCAGCCACACAGGGGGAATTTGGAGTCAAGAGACCCAGTACTTC. This translates into CASSHTGGIWSQETQYF. Looking up the rest from reference TRBV7-9 and TRBJ2-5 gives the full variable domain: DTGVSQNPRHKITKRGQNVTFRCDPISEHNRLYWYRQTLGQGPEFLTYFQNEAQLEKSRLLSDRFSAERPKGSFSTLEIQRTEQGDSAMYLCASSHTGGIWSQETQYFGPGTRLLVL.

This clone has only a few counts. The chain has TRBV6-1 and TRBJ2-7; TRBD1 is a possible D gene (6 bases). Per the germline V gene, CDR1 is MNHNS and CDR2 is SASEGT. The CDR3 has 13 residues. Between the trimmed V and J ends, which lost 4 bases and 2 bases, there was a span of 9 bases. This chain's CDR3 is CASSVTGAYEQYF. As DNA, the CDR3 is TGTGCCAGCAGTGTGACAGGTGCCTACGAGCAGTACTTC.

There are a few counts of this clone. V and J are TRBV5-1 and TRBJ1-3; no definite D call. CDR3 length equals 16 residues. The germline V gene encodes CDR1 SGHRS and CDR2 YFSETQ. V was clipped by 2 bases and J by 6 bases, with 18 bases between them. CDR3 nucleotide sequence: TGCGCCAGCAGCTTCGGGAGCCCTAGATTGGTAAACACCATATATTTT. Its translation: CASSFGSPRLVNTIYF.

The J gene is TRBJ1-2, the V gene TRBV7-9; maybe TRBD1 (5 bases). CDR1 and CDR2 (germline): SEHNR, FQNEAQ (reference sequence). The V gene lost 3 bases and the J gene lost 6 bases, with 17 bases spanning the gap. The CDR3 is 15 residues long. CDR3 DNA sequence: TGTGCCAGCAGCTTGGGGGGAGGACCCTATGATGGCTACACCTTC. It encodes CASSLGGGPYDGYTF.

The CDR3 sequence is CSALGARGYTF. The CDR3 bases are TGCAGTGCCCTAGGGGCGCGTGGCTACACCTTC. The V and J genes are TRBV20-1 and TRBJ1-2; D might be TRBD1 (5 bases). Trimming pared 6 bases from V and 7 bases from J, leaving 12 bases between. CDR1 and CDR2 from the germline V gene are DFQATT and SNEGSKA (reference sequence). CDR3 length equals 11 residues.

The chain combines TRBV21-1 with TRBJ2-7; the tabulated D call, TRBD1, remains unverified against the DNA. TRBV21-1 counts as a pseudogene. CDR3 length equals 11 residues. The CDR3 protein is CASSAQGRWYF. The CDR3 DNA is TGTGCCAGCAGCGCCCAGGGTCGCTGGTACTTC.

This clone has only a few counts. The chain combines TRBV10-3 with TRBJ1-5; D is unresolved. The germline V gene encodes CDR1 ENHRY and CDR2 SYGVKD. This CDR3 spans 15 amino acids. V was cut by 4 bases and J by 0 bases, with 10 bases left in between. The CDR3 DNA follows: TGTGCCATCAGTGGCGGCCCTTATAGCAATCAGCCCCAGCATTTT. Protein product: CAISGGPYSNQPQHF.

To note about this clone: One end of the junction varies from germline; a read error may be responsible. The chain is built from TRBV29-1 and TRBJ2-7, with 7 nucleotides matching TRBD1. This CDR3 region has 15 residues. Germline CDR1 reads SQVTM; CDR2 reads ANQGSEA. The CDR3: CSAEGSGTVSYEQYF. CDR3 sequence (DNA): TGCAGCGCTGAAGGCTCCGGGACAGTCTCCTACGAACAGTACTTC.

This clone was seen just once. The CDR3 nucleotides are TGCGCCAGCAGCCAAGATCTAGGTCAAAAACTGTTTTTT. Protein: CASSQDLGQKLFF. The chain has TRBV4-3 and TRBJ1-4; D unclear. This CDR3 has 13 residues. V was pared by 0 bases and J by 9 bases, with 8 bases between. Germline lookup yields CDR1 LGHNA and CDR2 YSLEER.

This clone was observed a handful of times. The chain joins TRBV30 to TRBJ1-2; D perhaps matches TRBD1 (5 bases). The CDR3 is made up of 14 amino acids. Germline V gives CDR1 GTSNPN, CDR2 SVGIG (reference sequence). Trimming cost V 0 bases and J 7 bases, with 15 bases left between them. CDR3 loop: CAWSVKLGGGGYTF. The DNA of the CDR3 is TGTGCCTGGAGTGTAAAGTTGGGGGGAGGTGGCTACACCTTC.

The rearrangement uses TRBV5-1 and TRBJ2-1; 9 bases fit TRBD2. The CDR3 is made up of 14 amino acids. Germline V CDR1 and CDR2: SGHRS, YFSETQ. J was trimmed by 12 bases and V by 1 base; bases with no gene match: 8. The CDR3 reads CASSLRTSDPWQFF. DNA for the CDR3: TGCGCCAGCAGCTTGAGGACTAGCGATCCTTGGCAGTTCTTC.

V gene TRBV19 combines with J gene TRBJ2-1, with a possible D match to TRBD2 (5 bases). The germline gives CDR1 LNHDA, CDR2 SQIVND (reference sequence). The CDR3 spans 14 residues. V lost 5 bases, J lost 4 bases, and 12 bases lay in between. The DNA for the CDR3 is TGTGCCAGTAGTGATGGACTCGATTACAATGAGCAGTTCTTC. Translating it yields CASSDGLDYNEQFF.